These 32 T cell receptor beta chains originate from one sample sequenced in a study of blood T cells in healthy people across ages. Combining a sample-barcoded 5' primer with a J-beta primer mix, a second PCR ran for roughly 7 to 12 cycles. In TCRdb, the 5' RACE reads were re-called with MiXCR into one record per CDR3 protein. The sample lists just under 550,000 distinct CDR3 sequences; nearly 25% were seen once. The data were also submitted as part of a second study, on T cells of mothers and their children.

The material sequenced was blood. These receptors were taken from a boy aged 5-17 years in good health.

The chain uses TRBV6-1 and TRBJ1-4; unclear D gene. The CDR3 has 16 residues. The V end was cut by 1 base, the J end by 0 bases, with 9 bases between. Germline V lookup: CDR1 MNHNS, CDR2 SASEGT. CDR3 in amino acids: CASSEVRKATNEKLFF. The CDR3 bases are TGTGCCAGCAGTGAAGTACGCAAGGCAACTAATGAAAAACTGTTTTTT.

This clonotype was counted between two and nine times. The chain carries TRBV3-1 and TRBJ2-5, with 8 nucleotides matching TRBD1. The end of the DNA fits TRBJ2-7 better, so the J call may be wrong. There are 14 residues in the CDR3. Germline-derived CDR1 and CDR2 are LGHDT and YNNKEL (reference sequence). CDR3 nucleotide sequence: TGTGCCAGCAGCCGGCGGACAGGGTCCCACGAGCAGTACTTC. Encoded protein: CASSRRTGSHEQYF.

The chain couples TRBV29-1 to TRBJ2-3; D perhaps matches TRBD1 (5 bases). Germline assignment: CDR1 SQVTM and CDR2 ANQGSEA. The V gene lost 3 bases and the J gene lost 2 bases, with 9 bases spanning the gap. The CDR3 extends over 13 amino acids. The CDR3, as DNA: TGCAGCGTTGACAGGGAATCCACAGATACGCAGTATTTT. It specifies CSVDRESTDTQYF.

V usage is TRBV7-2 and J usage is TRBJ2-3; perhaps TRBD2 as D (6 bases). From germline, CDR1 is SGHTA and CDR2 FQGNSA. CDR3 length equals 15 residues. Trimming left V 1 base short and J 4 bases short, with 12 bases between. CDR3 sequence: CASSLDGRLSDTQYF. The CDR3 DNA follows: TGTGCCAGCAGCTTAGATGGGAGGCTGTCAGATACGCAGTATTTT. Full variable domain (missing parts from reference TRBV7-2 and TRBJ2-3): GAGVSQSPSNKVTEKGKDVELRCDPISGHTALYWYRQSLGQGLEFLIYFQGNSAPDKSGLPSDRFSAERTGGSVSTLTIQRTQQEDSAVYLCASSLDGRLSDTQYFGPGTRLTVL.

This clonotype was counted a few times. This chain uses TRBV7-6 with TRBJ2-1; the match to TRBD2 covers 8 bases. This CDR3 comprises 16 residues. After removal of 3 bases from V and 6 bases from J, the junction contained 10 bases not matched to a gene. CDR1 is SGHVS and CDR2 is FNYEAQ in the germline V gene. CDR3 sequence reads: CASSLGSGSGGNEQFF. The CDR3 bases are TGTGCCAGCAGCTTGGGAAGCGGGAGCGGGGGCAATGAGCAGTTCTTC.

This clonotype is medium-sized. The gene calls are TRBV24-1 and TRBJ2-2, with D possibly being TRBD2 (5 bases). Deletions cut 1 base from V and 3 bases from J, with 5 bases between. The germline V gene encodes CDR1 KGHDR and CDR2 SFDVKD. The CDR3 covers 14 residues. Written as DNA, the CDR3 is TGTGCCACCAGTGATTTTAGCGACACCGGGGAGCTGTTTTTT. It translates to CATSDFSDTGELFF.

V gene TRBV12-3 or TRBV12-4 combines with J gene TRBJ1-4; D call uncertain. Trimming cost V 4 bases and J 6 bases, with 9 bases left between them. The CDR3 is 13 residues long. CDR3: CASSSRMDEKLFF. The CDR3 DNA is TGTGCCAGCAGTTCCCGGATGGATGAAAAACTGTTTTTT.

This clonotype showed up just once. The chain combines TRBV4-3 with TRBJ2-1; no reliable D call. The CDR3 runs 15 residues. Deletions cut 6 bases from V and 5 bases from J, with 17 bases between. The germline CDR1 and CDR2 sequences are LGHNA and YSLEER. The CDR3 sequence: CASSPGPSGDNEQFF. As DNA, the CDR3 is TGCGCCAGCAGTCCCGGTCCGAGTGGGGACAATGAGCAGTTCTTC.

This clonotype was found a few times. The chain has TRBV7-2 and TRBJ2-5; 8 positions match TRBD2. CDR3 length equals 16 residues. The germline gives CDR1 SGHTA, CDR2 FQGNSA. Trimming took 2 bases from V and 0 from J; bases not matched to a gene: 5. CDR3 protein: CASSLTSGPYQETQYF. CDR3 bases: TGTGCCAGCAGCTTAACTAGCGGACCTTACCAAGAGACCCAGTACTTC.

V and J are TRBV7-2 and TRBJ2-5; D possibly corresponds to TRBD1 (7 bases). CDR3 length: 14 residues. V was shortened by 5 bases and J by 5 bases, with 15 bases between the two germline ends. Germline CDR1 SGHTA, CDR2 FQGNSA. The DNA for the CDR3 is TGTGCCAGCAGCGGTCAGGGGGGTTCGGAGACCCAGTACTTC. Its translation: CASSGQGGSETQYF.

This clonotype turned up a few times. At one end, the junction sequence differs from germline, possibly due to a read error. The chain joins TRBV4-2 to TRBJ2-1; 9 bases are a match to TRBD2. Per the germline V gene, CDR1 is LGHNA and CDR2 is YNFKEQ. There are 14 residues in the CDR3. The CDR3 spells CASNQGTSLSEQFF. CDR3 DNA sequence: TGTGCCAGCAACCAAGGGACTAGCCTGAGTGAGCAGTTCTTC.

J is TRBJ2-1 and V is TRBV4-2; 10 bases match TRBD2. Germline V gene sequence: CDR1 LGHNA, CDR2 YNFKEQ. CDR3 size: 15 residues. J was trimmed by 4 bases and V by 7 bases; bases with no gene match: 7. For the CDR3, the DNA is TGTGCCAGCACAACAGCGGGAGGGGGTTACAATGAGCAGTTCTTC. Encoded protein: CASTTAGGGYNEQFF.

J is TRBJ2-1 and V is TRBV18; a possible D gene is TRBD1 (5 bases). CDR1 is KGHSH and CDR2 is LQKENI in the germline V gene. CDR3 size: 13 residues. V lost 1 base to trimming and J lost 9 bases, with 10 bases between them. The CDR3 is CASSPRRGSEQFF. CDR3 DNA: TGTGCCAGCTCACCACGAAGGGGTAGTGAGCAGTTCTTC.

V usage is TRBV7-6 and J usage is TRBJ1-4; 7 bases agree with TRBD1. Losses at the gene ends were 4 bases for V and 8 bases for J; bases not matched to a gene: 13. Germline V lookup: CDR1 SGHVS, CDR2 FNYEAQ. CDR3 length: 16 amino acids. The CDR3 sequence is CASSSGWGGGGEKLFF. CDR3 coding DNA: TGTGCCAGCAGCTCCGGGTGGGGCGGAGGGGGCGAAAAACTGTTTTTT.

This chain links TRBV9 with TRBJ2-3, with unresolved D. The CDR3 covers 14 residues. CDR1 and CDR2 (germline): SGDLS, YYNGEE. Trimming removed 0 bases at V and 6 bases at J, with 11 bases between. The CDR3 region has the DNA TGTGCCAGCAGCGTAGAGGTACTGGCTGATACGCAGTATTTT. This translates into CASSVEVLADTQYF.

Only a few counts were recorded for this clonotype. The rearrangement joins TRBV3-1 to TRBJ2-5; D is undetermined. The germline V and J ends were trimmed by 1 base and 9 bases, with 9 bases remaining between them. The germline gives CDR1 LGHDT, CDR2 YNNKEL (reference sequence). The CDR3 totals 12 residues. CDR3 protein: CASSQVGQSQYF. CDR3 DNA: TGTGCCAGCAGCCAAGTGGGTCAGTCCCAGTACTTC.

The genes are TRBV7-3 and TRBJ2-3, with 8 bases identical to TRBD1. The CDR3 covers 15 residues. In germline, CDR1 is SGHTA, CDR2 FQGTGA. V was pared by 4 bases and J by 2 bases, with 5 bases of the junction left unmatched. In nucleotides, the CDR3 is TGTGCCAGCAGCTCGCAGGGGGCTCTCACAGATACGCAGTATTTT. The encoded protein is CASSSQGALTDTQYF. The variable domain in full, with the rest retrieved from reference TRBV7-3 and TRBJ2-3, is GAGVSQTPSNKVTEKGKYVELRCDPISGHTALYWYRQSLGQGPEFLIYFQGTGAADDSGLPNDRFFAVRPEGSVSTLKIQRTERGDSAVYLCASSSQGALTDTQYFGPGTRLTVL.

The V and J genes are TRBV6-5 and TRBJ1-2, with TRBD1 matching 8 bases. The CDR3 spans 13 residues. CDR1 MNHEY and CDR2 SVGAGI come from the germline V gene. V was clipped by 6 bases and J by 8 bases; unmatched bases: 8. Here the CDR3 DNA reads TGTGCCAGCAGCCCAGGGGGCGGTTGGGGCTACACCTTC. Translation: CASSPGGGWGYTF.

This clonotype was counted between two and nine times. The CDR3: CASSQGGVSLFF. The CDR3 coding sequence is TGTGCCAGCAGCCAAGGAGGCGTTTCTCTGTTTTTT. The V and J genes are TRBV14 and TRBJ1-4; no clear D gene. V was pared by 1 base and J by 14 bases, with 11 bases between. Germline V gene sequence: CDR1 SGHDN, CDR2 FVKESK. The CDR3 is 12 residues long.

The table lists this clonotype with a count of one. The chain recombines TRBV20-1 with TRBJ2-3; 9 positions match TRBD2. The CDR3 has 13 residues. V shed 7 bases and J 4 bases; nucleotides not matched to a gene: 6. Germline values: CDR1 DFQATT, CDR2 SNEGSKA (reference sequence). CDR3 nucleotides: TGCAGTGGAAAGGGACTAGCAGCAGATACGCAGTATTTT. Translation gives CSGKGLAADTQYF.

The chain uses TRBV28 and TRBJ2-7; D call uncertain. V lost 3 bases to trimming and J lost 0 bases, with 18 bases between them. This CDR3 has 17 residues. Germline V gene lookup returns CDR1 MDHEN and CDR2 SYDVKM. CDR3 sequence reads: CASSLPDRILSSYEQYF. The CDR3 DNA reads TGTGCCAGCAGTTTGCCCGATAGAATCCTGAGCTCCTACGAGCAGTACTTC.

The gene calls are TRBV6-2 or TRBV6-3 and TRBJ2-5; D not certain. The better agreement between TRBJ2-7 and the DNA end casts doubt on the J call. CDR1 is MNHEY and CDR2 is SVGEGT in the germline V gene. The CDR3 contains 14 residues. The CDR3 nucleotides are TGTGCCAGCAGCCACGCCAGGTTGACGAACGAGCAGTACTTC. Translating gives CASSHARLTNEQYF.

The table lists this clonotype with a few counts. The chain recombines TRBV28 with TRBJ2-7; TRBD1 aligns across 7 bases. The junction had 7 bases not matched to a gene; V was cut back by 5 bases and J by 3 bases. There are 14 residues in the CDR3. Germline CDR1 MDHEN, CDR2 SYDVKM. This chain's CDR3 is CASSGTAWDYEQYF. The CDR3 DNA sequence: TGTGCCAGCAGTGGGACAGCCTGGGACTACGAGCAGTACTTC.

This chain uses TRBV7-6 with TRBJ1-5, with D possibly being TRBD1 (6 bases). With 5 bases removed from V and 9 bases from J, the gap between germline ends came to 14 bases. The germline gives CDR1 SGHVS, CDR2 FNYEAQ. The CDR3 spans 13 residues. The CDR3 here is CASSSGTSGPQHF. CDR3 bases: TGTGCCAGCAGCAGCGGGACATCCGGGCCCCAGCATTTT.

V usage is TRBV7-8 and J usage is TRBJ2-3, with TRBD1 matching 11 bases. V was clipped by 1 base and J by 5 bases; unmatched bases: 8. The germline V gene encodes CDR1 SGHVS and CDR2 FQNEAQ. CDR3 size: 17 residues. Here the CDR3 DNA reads TGTGCCAGCAGCTTAGAAATTTGGACAGGGGGCGAAGATACGCAGTATTTT. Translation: CASSLEIWTGGEDTQYF.

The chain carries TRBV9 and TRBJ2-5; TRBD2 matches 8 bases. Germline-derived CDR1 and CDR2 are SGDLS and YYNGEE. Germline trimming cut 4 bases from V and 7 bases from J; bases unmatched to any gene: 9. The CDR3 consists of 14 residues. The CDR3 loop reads CASSPSSGMVTQYF. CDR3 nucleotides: TGTGCCAGCAGCCCTAGTAGCGGGATGGTGACCCAGTACTTC.

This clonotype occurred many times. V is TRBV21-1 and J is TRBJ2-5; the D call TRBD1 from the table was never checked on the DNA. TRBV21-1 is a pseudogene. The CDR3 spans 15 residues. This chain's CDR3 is CARVTGTGAEETQYF. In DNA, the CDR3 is TGTGCGCGCGTAACCGGGACAGGAGCTGAAGAGACCCAGTACTTC.

The CDR3 DNA sequence: TGTGCCACCAGCAGAGTTAAGGGCGCGGATGGTACAGATACGCAGTATTTT. Its translation is CATSRVKGADGTDTQYF. The chain is built from TRBV15 and TRBJ2-3, with no clear D. Germline loops: CDR1 LNHNV, CDR2 YYDKDF (reference sequence). The CDR3 loop spans 17 amino acids. Trimming left V 1 base short and J 3 bases short, with 17 bases between.

The CDR3 is CASSLGDRYTDTQYF. For the CDR3, the DNA is TGTGCCAGCAGTTTAGGGGACCGATACACAGATACGCAGTATTTT. This rearrangement joins TRBV28 to TRBJ2-3; D assignment may be TRBD1 or TRBD2 (5 bases each). The ends were cut back, 2 bases at V and 2 bases at J, with 11 bases in the middle. The CDR3 is 15 amino acids. Germline V gene lookup returns CDR1 MDHEN and CDR2 SYDVKM.

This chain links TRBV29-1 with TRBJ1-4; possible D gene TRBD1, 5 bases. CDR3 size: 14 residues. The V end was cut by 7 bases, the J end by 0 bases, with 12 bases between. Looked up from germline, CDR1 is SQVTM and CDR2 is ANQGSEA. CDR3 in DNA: TGCAGCGCCGAAGGGGTGTCAACTAATGAAAAACTGTTTTTT. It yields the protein CSAEGVSTNEKLFF. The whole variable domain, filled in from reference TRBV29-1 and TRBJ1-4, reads SAVISQKPSRDICQRGTSLTIQCQVDSQVTMMFWYRQQPGQSLTLIATANQGSEATYESGFVIDKFPISRPNLTFSTLTVSNMSPEDSSIYLCSAEGVSTNEKLFFGSGTQLSVL.

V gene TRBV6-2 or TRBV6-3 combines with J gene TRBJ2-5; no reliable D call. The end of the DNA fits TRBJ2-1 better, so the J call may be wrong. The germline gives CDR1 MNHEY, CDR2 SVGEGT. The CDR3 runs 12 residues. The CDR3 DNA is TGTGCCAGCAGTTACTCGAGGAGTGAGCAGTTCTTC. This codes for CASSYSRSEQFF.

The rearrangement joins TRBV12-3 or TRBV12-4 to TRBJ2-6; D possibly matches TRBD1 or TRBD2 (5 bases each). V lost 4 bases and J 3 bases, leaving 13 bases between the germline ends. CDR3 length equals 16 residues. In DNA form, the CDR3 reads TGTGCCAGCAGTTATGGTGGGGGAAGTGGGGCCAACGTCCTGACTTTC. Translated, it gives CASSYGGGSGANVLTF.